These 27 T cell receptor beta chains came from one sample sequenced in a study of brain T cells in children with intractable seizures. TCRdb's table, derived via immunoSEQ multiplex PCR, lists solely in-frame clones and lacks some. Of about 340,000 clones in the sample, over 90% were seen once. The time point was: blood from clinic visit 5 months post-surgery; TSC patient then seizure free. This material consisted of peripheral blood, taken about 5 months after surgery. These receptors all stem from a boy in the first two years of life with tuberous sclerosis and intractable seizures.

V usage is TRBV14 and J usage is TRBJ2-1, with 13 bases lining up with TRBD2. V dropped 3 bases and J dropped 6; count of bases not matched to a gene: 5. The CDR3 runs 16 residues. Per germline, CDR1 SGHDN and CDR2 FVKESK. The CDR3 loop reads CASSHLRTSGSNEQFF. The CDR3 bases are TGTGCCAGCAGCCATCTCCGGACTAGCGGGAGCAATGAGCAGTTCTTC.

The V call is TRBV4-2, the J call TRBJ2-3, with a weak D call TRBD2 (6 bases). Between the trimmed V and J ends, which lost 11 bases and 0 bases, there was a span of 15 bases. There are 14 residues in the CDR3. The germline CDR1 and CDR2 sequences are LGHNA and YNFKEQ. CDR3 in DNA: TGTGCCGGCTCCGGGGGTTCGAGCACAGATACGCAGTATTTT. Its translation is CAGSGGSSTDTQYF.

The chain combines TRBV2 with TRBJ2-7; D ambiguous. V lost 2 bases, J lost 3 bases, and 11 bases lay in between. CDR1 is SNHLY, CDR2 FYNNEI, per germline. CDR3 length: 14 amino acids. For the CDR3, the DNA is TGTGCCAGCAGTGAATCGAACGGTTACTACGAGCAGTACTTC. The encoded protein is CASSESNGYYEQYF.

The CDR3 spells CASKHGGVVTEAFF. CDR3 coding DNA: TGTGCCAGTAAACATGGGGGGGTGGTTACTGAAGCTTTCTTT. J is TRBJ1-1 and V is TRBV6-5; a possible D gene is TRBD1 (5 bases). This CDR3 region has 14 residues. Germline loops: CDR1 MNHEY, CDR2 SVGAGI. V was cut by 9 bases and J by 5 bases, with 19 bases left in between.

The CDR3 loop reads CASSSEGRAPSEQYF. The DNA of the CDR3 is TGTGCCAGCAGCTCGGAGGGCAGGGCCCCCTCAGAGCAGTACTTC. The chain recombines TRBV5-5 with TRBJ2-7; D is possibly TRBD2 (6 bases). This CDR3 region has 15 residues. V lost 3 bases and J 7 bases, leaving 20 bases between the germline ends. The germline CDR1 and CDR2 sequences are SGHKS and YYEKEE (reference sequence).

This clone showed up just once. V gene TRBV5-1 combines with J gene TRBJ1-1, with D possibly being TRBD1 (6 bases). Germline lookup yields CDR1 SGHRS and CDR2 YFSETQ. The CDR3 has 15 amino acids. CDR3 amino acids: CSSKDRIDSGTEAFF. CDR3 coding DNA: TGCTCCTCAAAAGACAGGATAGATAGTGGGACTGAAGCTTTCTTT. The variable domain in full, with the rest retrieved from reference TRBV5-1 and TRBJ1-1, is KAGVTQTPRYLIKTRGQQVTLSCSPISGHRSVSWYQQTPGQGLQFLFEYFSETQRNKGNFPGRFSGRQFSNSRSEMNVSTLELGDSALYLCSSKDRIDSGTEAFFGQGTRLTVV.

As concerns this clone: At the DNA level, this CDR3 is encoded by other sequences in the same sample as well. This chain uses TRBV7-2 with TRBJ2-3; 12 bases map to TRBD2. The CDR3 is 14 amino acids. From germline, CDR1 is SGHTA and CDR2 FQGNSA. The V segment lost 5 bases and the J segment 4 bases; nucleotides outside the gene matches: 1. The CDR3, as DNA: TGTGCCAGCAGCCCTAGCGGGGGGGCAGATACGCAGTATTTT. This codes for CASSPSGGADTQYF.

The chain carries TRBV23-1 and TRBJ2-7, with 8 bases identical to TRBD1. TRBV23-1 is recorded as an ORF, its role being uncertain. J lost 3 bases, V lost 8 bases, and 12 bases had no gene match. CDR3 length equals 15 residues. CDR3 DNA: TGCGCCAGCTCTCGATGGGGGACAGGCTTCTACGAGCAGTACTTC. Amino acids: CASSRWGTGFYEQYF.

This clone turned up a few times. The chain has TRBV7-9 and TRBJ1-3; D is perhaps TRBD1 (5 bases). The CDR3 contains 14 residues. Germline V gene data show CDR1 as SEHNR and CDR2 as FQNEAQ (reference sequence). V shed 6 bases and J shed 4 bases, with 13 bases lying between them. The CDR3 is CASREGSEGNTIYF. In DNA, the CDR3 is TGTGCCAGCAGGGAGGGGTCGGAGGGAAACACCATATATTTT. The full variable domain, with the rest looked up from reference TRBV7-9 and TRBJ1-3, is DTGVSQNPRHKITKRGQNVTFRCDPISEHNRLYWYRQTLGQGPEFLTYFQNEAQLEKSRLLSDRFSAERPKGSFSTLEIQRTEQGDSAMYLCASREGSEGNTIYFGEGSWLTVV.

The chain recombines TRBV10-1 with TRBJ2-7; D possibly corresponds to TRBD1 (6 bases). The CDR3 totals 16 residues. Germline-derived CDR1 and CDR2 are WNHNN and SYGVQD (reference sequence). Trimming removed 8 bases at V and 2 bases at J, with 22 bases between. The CDR3 here is CASPPLRQEPTYEQYF. The CDR3, as DNA: TGCGCCAGCCCTCCCCTAAGACAGGAACCTACCTACGAGCAGTACTTC.

This chain connects TRBV30 to TRBJ2-7; 9 nucleotides line up with TRBD1. This CDR3 comprises 14 residues. Germline V CDR1 and CDR2: GTSNPN, SVGIG (reference sequence). V gave up 4 bases and J gave up 3 bases; unmatched junction bases: 7. This CDR3 is CAWTTGTGNYEQYF. As DNA, the CDR3 is TGTGCCTGGACCACCGGGACAGGGAACTACGAGCAGTACTTC.

The chain uses TRBV5-1 and TRBJ2-5; D might be TRBD1 (6 bases). Trimming removed 0 bases at V and 1 base at J, with 19 bases between. This CDR3 has 18 residues. Germline values: CDR1 SGHRS, CDR2 YFSETQ. CDR3 sequence: CASSLVPQGSLTQETQYF. The DNA of the CDR3 is TGCGCCAGCAGCTTGGTTCCACAGGGAAGTCTTACCCAAGAGACCCAGTACTTC.

V is TRBV30 and J is TRBJ1-1; D is uncertain. The CDR3 extends over 12 amino acids. Germline V gives CDR1 GTSNPN, CDR2 SVGIG (reference sequence). The V end lost 0 bases, the J end lost 1 base, and 3 bases lay between the germline ends. The CDR3 nucleotides read TGTGCCTGGAGTGTTTCGAACACTGAAGCTTTCTTT. Residues: CAWSVSNTEAFF.

The chain links TRBV28 to TRBJ1-6; the D gene is possibly TRBD1 (6 bases). Germline lookup yields CDR1 MDHEN and CDR2 SYDVKM. Trimming left V 3 bases short and J 6 bases short, with 12 bases between. This CDR3 comprises 15 residues. The CDR3 loop reads CASSLHDRFNSPLHF. The CDR3 nucleotides read TGTGCCAGCAGTTTGCATGACAGGTTTAATTCACCCCTCCACTTT.

The chain recombines TRBV7-9 with TRBJ1-2, with 7 bases aligning to TRBD1. CDR3 size: 13 residues. The germline CDR1 and CDR2 sequences are SEHNR and FQNEAQ (reference sequence). V trimming: 4 bases; J trimming: 7 bases; junction bases outside the gene matches: 6. CDR3 sequence reads: CASSSSGGPGYTF. The CDR3 DNA reads as TGTGCCAGCAGCTCATCAGGGGGGCCTGGCTACACCTTC.

The CDR3 region is CAWTHALGTREFF. CDR3 DNA: TGTGCCTGGACGCACGCCTTAGGGACTAGAGAGTTCTTC. V usage is TRBV30 and J usage is TRBJ2-1, with 8 bases that match TRBD2. Germline V gene sequence: CDR1 GTSNPN, CDR2 SVGIG (reference sequence). CDR3 length equals 13 residues. Trimming cost V 4 bases and J 14 bases; bases outside gene matches: 13.

The chain links TRBV7-6 to TRBJ2-6, with D perhaps being TRBD1 or TRBD2 (6 bases each). This CDR3 is built from 18 residues. V lost 1 base, J lost 0 bases, and 13 bases lay in between. CDR1 SGHVS and CDR2 FNYEAQ come from the germline V gene. CDR3 DNA sequence: TGTGCCAGCAGCTTAGGGAGGGGACACTTCTCTGGGGCCAACGTCCTGACTTTC. Residues: CASSLGRGHFSGANVLTF.

The V gene is TRBV7-9, the J gene TRBJ1-1; possible D gene TRBD1, 5 bases. The CDR3 extends over 14 amino acids. The V gene's germline CDR1 is SEHNR and CDR2 FQNEAQ (reference sequence). V gave up 5 bases and J gave up 2 bases, with 12 bases separating them. CDR3 amino acids: CASSLTVGNTEAFF. The CDR3 nucleotides are TGTGCCAGCAGCCTGACAGTGGGAAACACTGAAGCTTTCTTT. Together with reference TRBV7-9 and TRBJ1-1, the CDR3 gives the full variable domain: DTGVSQNPRHKITKRGQNVTFRCDPISEHNRLYWYRQTLGQGPEFLTYFQNEAQLEKSRLLSDRFSAERPKGSFSTLEIQRTEQGDSAMYLCASSLTVGNTEAFFGQGTRLTVV.

The genes are TRBV2 and TRBJ2-2, with a weak D call TRBD2 (5 bases). This CDR3 region has 15 residues. The ends were cut back, 2 bases at V and 0 bases at J, with 7 bases in the middle. The germline V gene encodes CDR1 SNHLY and CDR2 FYNNEI. CDR3: CASSERTANTGELFF. DNA of the CDR3: TGTGCCAGCAGTGAACGGACTGCGAACACCGGGGAGCTGTTTTTT.

This chain connects TRBV6-5 to TRBJ2-1; tentatively, D is TRBD1 (5 bases). This CDR3 spans 13 amino acids. V dropped 2 bases and J dropped 10 bases, with 12 bases sitting between them. Per the germline V gene, CDR1 is MNHEY and CDR2 is SVGAGI. CDR3: CASSYHDSPEQFF. CDR3 DNA sequence: TGTGCCAGCAGTTACCACGACAGTCCAGAGCAGTTCTTC.

J is TRBJ1-1 and V is TRBV2; 9 nucleotides line up with TRBD1. Germline V gives CDR1 SNHLY, CDR2 FYNNEI. This CDR3 contains 11 residues. The V gene end was trimmed by 11 bases and the J gene end by 5 bases; junction bases not matched to a gene: 3. The CDR3 sequence is CAGDRGTEAFF. CDR3 nucleotide sequence: TGTGCCGGAGACAGGGGGACTGAAGCTTTCTTT.

This rearrangement joins TRBV9 to TRBJ2-1; 8 bases are a match to TRBD2. V lost 4 bases to trimming and J lost 8 bases; unmatched junction nucleotides: 11. The CDR3 sequence is 15 residues long. Germline V gene lookup returns CDR1 SGDLS and CDR2 YYNGEE. CDR3 coding DNA: TGTGCCAGCAGCCCTAGGGCTAGCGGGCCCCATGAGCAGTTCTTC. As protein: CASSPRASGPHEQFF. Full variable domain (remainder filled in from reference TRBV9 and TRBJ2-1): DSGVTQTPKHLITATGQRVTLRCSPRSGDLSVYWYQQSLDQGLQFLIQYYNGEERAKGNILERFSAQQFPDLHSELNLSSLELGDSALYFCASSPRASGPHEQFFGPGTRLTVL.

The chain combines TRBV3-1 (or the pseudogene TRBV3-2) with TRBJ2-1; tentative D call: TRBD1 (7 bases). The CDR3 is 16 residues long. Germline values: CDR1 LGHDT, CDR2 YNNKEL (reference sequence). V lost 0 bases to trimming and J lost 6 bases, with 15 bases between them. The CDR3 here is CASSQDQSQGGNEQFF. Here the CDR3 DNA reads TGTGCCAGCAGCCAAGATCAGAGCCAGGGGGGCAATGAGCAGTTCTTC.

The V gene is TRBV25-1, the J gene TRBJ2-1; D may be TRBD2 (6 bases). Looked up from germline, CDR1 is MGHDK and CDR2 is SYGVNS. This CDR3 is built from 16 residues. V lost 8 bases, J lost 4 bases, and 21 bases lay in between. The CDR3 coding sequence is TGTGCCAGCTCCGCCTCGGGACTTCTACTATACAATGAGCAGTTCTTC. Translated: CASSASGLLLYNEQFF.

CDR3 loop: CASSQGREIGYNEQFF. CDR3 nucleotide sequence: TGTGCCAGCAGCCAAGGGCGGGAGATCGGCTACAATGAGCAGTTCTTC. The chain links TRBV4-2 to TRBJ2-1; 7 nucleotides match TRBD2. Germline V lookup: CDR1 LGHNA, CDR2 YNFKEQ. This CDR3 comprises 16 residues. The V and J ends lost 1 base and 3 bases, in that order; junction bases with no gene match: 6.

This chain uses TRBV5-1 with TRBJ2-7; 7 bases fit TRBD1. This CDR3 region has 14 residues. Germline V gives CDR1 SGHRS, CDR2 YFSETQ. J was trimmed by 4 bases and V by 1 base; bases with no gene match: 5. Here the CDR3 DNA reads TGCGCCAGCAGCTTGAGGGCAGGGGGTTACGAGCAGTACTTC. This encodes CASSLRAGGYEQYF.

As concerns this clone: This CDR3 is also generated by other DNA sequences in the sample. V gene TRBV5-6 combines with J gene TRBJ2-1, with D perhaps TRBD1 (6 bases). The V end was cut by 4 bases, the J end by 6 bases, with 11 bases between. CDR1 SGHDT and CDR2 YYEEEE come from the germline V gene. The CDR3 extends over 13 amino acids. Here the CDR3 reads CASSLGTINEQFF. CDR3 nucleotide sequence: TGTGCCAGCAGCCTGGGGACAATCAATGAGCAGTTCTTC.